This TCR beta chain was observed in a study of T cell changes during pregnancy in multiple sclerosis. The length of the CDR3 is 13 residues. The V gene's germline CDR1 is SGHTA and CDR2 FQGNSA. Trimming cost V 2 bases and J 2 bases, with 5 bases left between them. Sequencing was performed with immunoSEQ multiplex PCR; in TCRdb, only in-frame clones are kept and a portion is missing. The sample carries almost 40,000 clones, about 90% recorded once. The sequence was obtained from a female donor in good health, enrolled as a control in a pregnancy study. The sequencing used CD4+ T cells from peripheral blood mononuclear cells, collected in the second trimester of pregnancy. The genes are TRBV7-2 and TRBJ2-3; D ambiguous. This chain's CDR3 is CASSLFITDTQYF. The CDR3 DNA follows: TGTGCCAGCAGCTTATTTATCACAGATACGCAGTATTTT.